The rows below give T cell receptor beta chains drawn from one sample of a study of T-cell reconstitution after alpha-beta-depleted transplantation in children. TCRdb analysed the PCR reads with MiXCR anew, one entry per CDR3 protein. The sample shows under 70,000 distinct CDR3 sequences, around 9.9% of them seen only once. The specimen was PBMCs, collected before TCRalphabeta/CD19-depleted stem cell transplant. The receptor set was obtained from a boy aged 5-17 years with acute myeloid leukemia, due to receive a stem cell transplant. Both conserved end residues are part of each CDR3. The D gene is left open where the match is weak. Not every row has a clone size; where given, it reads once, few, many or a size class.

V,D,J,size,CDR3,DNA
TRBV20-1,-,TRBJ1-6,-,CSASGLSSYNSPLHF,TGCAGTGCTAGTGGTCTGAGCTCCTATAATTCACCCCTCCACTTT
TRBV6-5,TRBD1,TRBJ2-6,-,CASSYDAGGFSGANVLTF,TGTGCCAGCAGTTACGATGCAGGGGGATTCTCTGGGGCCAACGTCCTGACTTTC
TRBV4-3,-,TRBJ2-7,many,CASSQVVHWAPYYEQYF,TGCGCCAGCAGCCAAGTGGTTCACTGGGCACCATACTACGAGCAGTACTTC
TRBV4-2,TRBD2,TRBJ2-7,many,CASSYYGLAGSYEQYF,TGTGCCAGCAGCTACTATGGACTAGCGGGGAGCTACGAGCAGTACTTC
TRBV20-1,-,TRBJ2-1,many,CSARRGVWDEQFF,TGCAGTGCTCGTAGAGGGGTATGGGATGAGCAGTTCTTC
TRBV3-1,-,TRBJ2-1,-,CAISPGQGGLAGVSEQFF,TGTGCCATCAGCCCGGGACAGGGTGGTCTAGCGGGAGTTAGCGAGCAGTTCTTC
TRBV10-3,-,TRBJ2-3,many,CAIRGETDTQYF,TGTGCCATCAGGGGCGAGACAGATACGCAGTATTTT
TRBV5-1,-,TRBJ2-1,many,CASSLEGGSSYNEQFF,TGCGCCAGCAGCTTGGAAGGAGGATCCTCCTACAATGAGCAGTTCTTC
TRBV5-1,TRBD1,TRBJ2-6,many,CASSSGTGLSGANVLTF,TGCGCCAGCAGCTCCGGGACAGGCCTCTCTGGGGCCAACGTCCTGACTTTC
TRBV5-1,-,TRBJ1-5,many,CASSREGNQPQHF,TGCGCCAGCAGCCGGGAGGGCAATCAGCCCCAGCATTTT
TRBV7-2,TRBD2,TRBJ2-1,many,CASSPPPALALGDEQFF,TGTGCCAGCAGCCCTCCTCCCGCACTAGCGTTGGGGGATGAGCAGTTCTTC
TRBV5-1,-,TRBJ1-1,many,CASSLAAGGRATEAFF,TGCGCCAGCAGCTTGGCCGCCGGGGGGCGCGCCACTGAAGCTTTCTTT
TRBV20-1,-,TRBJ1-1,-,CSAKTPVSTEAFF,TGCAGTGCTAAGACCCCGGTGAGCACTGAAGCTTTCTTT
TRBV4-1,-,TRBJ2-1,-,CASGSNLLGDTITGYNEQFF,TGTGCCAGCGGCTCCAATCTCCTAGGGGATACGATTACGGGGTACAATGAGCAGTTCTTC
TRBV27,TRBD1,TRBJ1-1,many,CASSLGTGGTEAFF,TGTGCCAGCAGTTTGGGGACAGGGGGCACTGAAGCTTTCTTT